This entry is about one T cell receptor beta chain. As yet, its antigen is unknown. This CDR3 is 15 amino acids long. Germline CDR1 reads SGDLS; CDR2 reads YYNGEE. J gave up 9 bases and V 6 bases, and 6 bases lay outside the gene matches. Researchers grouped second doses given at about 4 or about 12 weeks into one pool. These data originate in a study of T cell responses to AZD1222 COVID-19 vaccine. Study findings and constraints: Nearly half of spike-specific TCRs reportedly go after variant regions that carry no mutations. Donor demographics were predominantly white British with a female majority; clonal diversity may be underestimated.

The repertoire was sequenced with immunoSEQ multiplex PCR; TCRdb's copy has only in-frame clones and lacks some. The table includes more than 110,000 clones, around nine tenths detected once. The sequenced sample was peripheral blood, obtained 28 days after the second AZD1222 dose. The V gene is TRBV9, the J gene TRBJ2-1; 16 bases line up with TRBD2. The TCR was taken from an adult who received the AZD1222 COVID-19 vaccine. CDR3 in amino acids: CASTRGLAGGIEQFF. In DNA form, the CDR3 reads TGTGCCAGCACCCGGGGACTAGCGGGAGGGATTGAGCAGTTCTTC.